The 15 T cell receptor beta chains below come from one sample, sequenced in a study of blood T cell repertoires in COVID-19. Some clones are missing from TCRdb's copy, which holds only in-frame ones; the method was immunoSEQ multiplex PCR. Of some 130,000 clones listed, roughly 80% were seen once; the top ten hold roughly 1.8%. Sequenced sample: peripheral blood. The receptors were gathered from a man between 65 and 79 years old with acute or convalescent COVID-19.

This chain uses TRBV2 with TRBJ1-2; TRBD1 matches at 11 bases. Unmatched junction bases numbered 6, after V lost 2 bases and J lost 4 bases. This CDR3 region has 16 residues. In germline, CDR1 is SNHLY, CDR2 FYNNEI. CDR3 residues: CASSEQDRGLAYGYTF. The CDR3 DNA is TGTGCCAGCAGTGAACAGGACAGGGGGCTAGCCTATGGCTACACCTTC.

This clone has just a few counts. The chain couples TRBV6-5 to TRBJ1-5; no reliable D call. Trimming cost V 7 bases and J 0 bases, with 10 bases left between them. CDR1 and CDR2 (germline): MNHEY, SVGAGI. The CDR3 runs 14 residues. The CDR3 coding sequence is TGTGCCAGCATCCCCTCGTATAGCAATCAGCCCCAGCATTTT. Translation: CASIPSYSNQPQHF.

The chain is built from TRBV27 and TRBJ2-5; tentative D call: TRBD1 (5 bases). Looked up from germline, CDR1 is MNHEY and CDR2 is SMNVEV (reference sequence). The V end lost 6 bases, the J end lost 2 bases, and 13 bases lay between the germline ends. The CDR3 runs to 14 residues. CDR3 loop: CASSPQAGQETQYF. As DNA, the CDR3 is TGTGCCAGCAGCCCGCAGGCAGGGCAAGAGACCCAGTACTTC.

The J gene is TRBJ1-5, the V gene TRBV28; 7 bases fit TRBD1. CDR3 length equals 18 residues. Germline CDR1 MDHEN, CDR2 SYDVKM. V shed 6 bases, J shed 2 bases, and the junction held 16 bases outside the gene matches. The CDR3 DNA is TGTGCCAGCAGACCCCTTTGGCAGGGACAGAGTCGCAATCAGCCCCAGCATTTT. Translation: CASRPLWQGQSRNQPQHF.

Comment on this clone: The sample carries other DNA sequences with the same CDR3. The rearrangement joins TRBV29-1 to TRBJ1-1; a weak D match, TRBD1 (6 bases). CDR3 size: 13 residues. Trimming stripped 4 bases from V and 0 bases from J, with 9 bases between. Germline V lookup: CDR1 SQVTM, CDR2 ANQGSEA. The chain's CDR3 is CSVAGQMNTEAFF. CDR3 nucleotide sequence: TGCAGCGTTGCTGGACAGATGAACACTGAAGCTTTCTTT.

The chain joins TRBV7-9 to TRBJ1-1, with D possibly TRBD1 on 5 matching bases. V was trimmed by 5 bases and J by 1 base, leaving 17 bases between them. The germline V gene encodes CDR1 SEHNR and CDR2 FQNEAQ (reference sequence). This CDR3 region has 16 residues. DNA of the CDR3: TGTGCCAGCAGCCCCCCTATAAGGCAGGGGAACACTGAAGCTTTCTTT. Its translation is CASSPPIRQGNTEAFF.

CDR3 DNA: TGTGCCAGCAGTTTGGGACAGTATCAGCCCCAGCATTTT. Translation: CASSLGQYQPQHF. The chain joins TRBV12-3 or TRBV12-4 to TRBJ1-5; 7 bases agree with TRBD1. With V trimmed by 3 bases and J by 5 bases, 1 base remained unmatched. The CDR3 extends over 13 amino acids.

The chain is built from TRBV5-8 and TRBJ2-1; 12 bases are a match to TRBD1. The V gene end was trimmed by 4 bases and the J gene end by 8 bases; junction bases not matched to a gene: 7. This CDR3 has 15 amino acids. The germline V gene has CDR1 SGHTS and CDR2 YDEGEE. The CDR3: CASSQTGTGGYEQFF. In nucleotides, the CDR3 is TGTGCCAGCAGCCAAACCGGGACAGGGGGCTATGAGCAGTTCTTC.

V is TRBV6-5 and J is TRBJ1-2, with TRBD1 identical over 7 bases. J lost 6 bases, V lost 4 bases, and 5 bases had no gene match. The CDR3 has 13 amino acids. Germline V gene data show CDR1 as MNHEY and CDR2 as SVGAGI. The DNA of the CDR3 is TGTGCCAGCAGTTTGACAGGGTTCGATGGCTACACCTTC. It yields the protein CASSLTGFDGYTF.

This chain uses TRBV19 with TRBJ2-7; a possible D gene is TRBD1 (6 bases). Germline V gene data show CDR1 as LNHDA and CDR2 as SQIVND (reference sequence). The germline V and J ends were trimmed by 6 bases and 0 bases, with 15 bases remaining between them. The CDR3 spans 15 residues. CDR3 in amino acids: CASREGHWSSYEQYF. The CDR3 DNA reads TGTGCCAGTAGAGAGGGACATTGGAGCTCCTACGAGCAGTACTTC.

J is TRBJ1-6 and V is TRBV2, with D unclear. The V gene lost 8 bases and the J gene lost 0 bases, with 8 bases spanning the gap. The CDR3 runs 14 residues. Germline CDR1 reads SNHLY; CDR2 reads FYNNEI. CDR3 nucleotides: TGTGCCAGCGCCGGTAGCTCCTATAATTCACCCCTCCACTTT. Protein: CASAGSSYNSPLHF.

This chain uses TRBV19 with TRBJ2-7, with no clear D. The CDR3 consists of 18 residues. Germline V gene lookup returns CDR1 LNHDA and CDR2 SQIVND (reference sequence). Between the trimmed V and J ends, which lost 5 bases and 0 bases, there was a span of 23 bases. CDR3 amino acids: CASSPGPRVPKSSYEQYF. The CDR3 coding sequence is TGTGCCAGTAGTCCGGGTCCTCGGGTACCGAAGAGCTCCTACGAGCAGTACTTC.

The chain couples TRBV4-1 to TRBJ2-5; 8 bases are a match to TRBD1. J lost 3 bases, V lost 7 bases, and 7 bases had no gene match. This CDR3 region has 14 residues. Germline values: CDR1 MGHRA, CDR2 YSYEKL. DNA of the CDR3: TGCGCCAGCACCTCCTCGACAGGGGAAGAGACCCAGTACTTC. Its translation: CASTSSTGEETQYF.

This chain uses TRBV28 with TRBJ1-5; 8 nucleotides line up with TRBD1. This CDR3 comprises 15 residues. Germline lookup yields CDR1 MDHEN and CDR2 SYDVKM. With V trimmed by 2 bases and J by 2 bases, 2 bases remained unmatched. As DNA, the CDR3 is TGTGCCAGCAGTTTAGCGGACAGGGGCAATCAGCCCCAGCATTTT. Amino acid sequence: CASSLADRGNQPQHF. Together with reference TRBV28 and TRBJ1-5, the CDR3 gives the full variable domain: DVKVTQSSRYLVKRTGEKVFLECVQDMDHENMFWYRQDPGLGLRLIYFSYDVKMKEKGDIPEGYSVSREKKERFSLILESASTNQTSMYLCASSLADRGNQPQHFGDGTRLSIL.

The CDR3 region has the DNA TGTGCCAGCAGCTTGGGGGGAGGGTCTGAAGCTTTCTTT. Its protein is CASSLGGGSEAFF. V and J are TRBV7-9 and TRBJ1-1, with D perhaps matching TRBD1 (5 bases). The CDR3 runs to 13 residues. The germline V and J ends were trimmed by 3 bases and 6 bases, with 11 bases remaining between them. Germline V lookup: CDR1 SEHNR, CDR2 FQNEAQ (reference sequence).